This section outlines one T cell receptor beta chain sequence together with its context. Its matching antigen is unknown. This sample was included in a study of identical twins. General observations from the study: Beta clonotypes that were abundant in cord blood contained fewer insertions, a pattern absent from memory repertoires. Analyses based on zero insertions could be partly confounded by invariant MAIT and iNKT cells.

J was trimmed by 3 bases and V by 1 base; bases with no gene match: 10. Per germline, CDR1 MGHDK and CDR2 SYGVNS. The CDR3 runs 18 residues. TCRdb redid the calling of the 5' RACE reads with MiXCR, one entry per CDR3 protein. The sample shows 1.5 million to 2 million distinct CDR3 sequences, around a third of them seen only once. This receptor was obtained from a newborn girl in good health. Material for sequencing was cord blood. The chain combines TRBV25-1 with TRBJ2-1, with 9 bases matching TRBD2. The CDR3 loop reads CASSEWSSGTGYYNEQFF. In nucleotides, the CDR3 is TGTGCCAGCAGTGAATGGTCTAGCGGGACGGGGTACTACAATGAGCAGTTCTTC.